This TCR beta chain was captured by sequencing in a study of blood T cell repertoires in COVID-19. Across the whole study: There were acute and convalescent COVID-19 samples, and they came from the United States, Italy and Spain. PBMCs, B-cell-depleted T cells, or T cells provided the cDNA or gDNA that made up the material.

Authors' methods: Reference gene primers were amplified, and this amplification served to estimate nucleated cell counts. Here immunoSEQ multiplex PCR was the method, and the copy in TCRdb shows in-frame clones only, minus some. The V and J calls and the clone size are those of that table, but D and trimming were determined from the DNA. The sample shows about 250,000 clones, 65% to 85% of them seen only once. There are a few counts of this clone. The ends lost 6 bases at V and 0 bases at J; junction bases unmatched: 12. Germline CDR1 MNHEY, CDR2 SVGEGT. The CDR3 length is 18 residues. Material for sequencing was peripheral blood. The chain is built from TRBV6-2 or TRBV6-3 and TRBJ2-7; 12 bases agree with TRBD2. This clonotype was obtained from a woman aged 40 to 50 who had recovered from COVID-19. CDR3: CASSPSASGGAGSYEQYF. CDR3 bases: TGTGCCAGCAGCCCCTCAGCTAGCGGGGGGGCAGGCTCCTACGAGCAGTACTTC.